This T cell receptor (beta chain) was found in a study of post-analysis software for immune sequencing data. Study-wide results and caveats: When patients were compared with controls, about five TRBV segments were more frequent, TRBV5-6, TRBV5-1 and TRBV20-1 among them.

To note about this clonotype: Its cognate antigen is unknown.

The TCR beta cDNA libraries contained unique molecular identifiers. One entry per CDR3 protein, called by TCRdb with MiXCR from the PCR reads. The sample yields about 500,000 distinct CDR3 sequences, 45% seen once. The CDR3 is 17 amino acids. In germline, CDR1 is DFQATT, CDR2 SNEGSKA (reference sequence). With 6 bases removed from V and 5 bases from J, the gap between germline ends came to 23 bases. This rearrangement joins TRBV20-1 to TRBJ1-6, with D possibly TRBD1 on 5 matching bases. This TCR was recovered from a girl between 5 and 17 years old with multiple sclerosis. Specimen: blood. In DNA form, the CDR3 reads TGCAGTGCCAAACGCCGGACATCGCCCGCGCATAATTCACCCCTCCACTTT. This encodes CSAKRRTSPAHNSPLHF.